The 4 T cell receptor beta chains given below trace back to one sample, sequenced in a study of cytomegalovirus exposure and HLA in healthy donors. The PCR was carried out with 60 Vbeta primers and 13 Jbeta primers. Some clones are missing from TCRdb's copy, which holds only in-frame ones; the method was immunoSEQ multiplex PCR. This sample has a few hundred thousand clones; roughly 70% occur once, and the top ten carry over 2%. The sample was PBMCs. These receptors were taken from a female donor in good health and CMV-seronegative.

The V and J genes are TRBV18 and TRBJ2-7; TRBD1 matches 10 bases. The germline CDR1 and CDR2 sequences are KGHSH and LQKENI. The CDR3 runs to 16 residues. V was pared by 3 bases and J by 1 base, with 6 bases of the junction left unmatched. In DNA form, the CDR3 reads TGTGCCAGCTCACCTGGGACAGGGGAACGGTCCTACGAGCAGTACTTC. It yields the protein CASSPGTGERSYEQYF.

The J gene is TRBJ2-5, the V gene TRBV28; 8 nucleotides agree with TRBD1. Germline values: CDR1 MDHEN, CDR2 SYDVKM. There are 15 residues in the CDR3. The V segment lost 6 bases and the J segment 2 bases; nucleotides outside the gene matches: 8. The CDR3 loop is CASRGTGGGQETQYF. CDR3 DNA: TGTGCCAGCAGGGGAACAGGGGGAGGACAAGAGACCCAGTACTTC.

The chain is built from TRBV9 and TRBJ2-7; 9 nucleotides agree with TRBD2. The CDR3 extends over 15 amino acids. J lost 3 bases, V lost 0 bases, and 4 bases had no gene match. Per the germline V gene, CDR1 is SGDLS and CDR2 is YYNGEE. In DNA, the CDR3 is TGTGCCAGCAGCGTAGAGGCGGGAGGGATCTACGAGCAGTACTTC. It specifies CASSVEAGGIYEQYF.

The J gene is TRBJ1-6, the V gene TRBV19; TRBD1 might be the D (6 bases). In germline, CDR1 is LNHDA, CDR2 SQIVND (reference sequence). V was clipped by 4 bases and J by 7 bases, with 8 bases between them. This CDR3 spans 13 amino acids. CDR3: CASSTDRNSPLHF. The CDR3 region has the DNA TGTGCCAGTAGTACCGACAGGAATTCACCCCTCCACTTT.